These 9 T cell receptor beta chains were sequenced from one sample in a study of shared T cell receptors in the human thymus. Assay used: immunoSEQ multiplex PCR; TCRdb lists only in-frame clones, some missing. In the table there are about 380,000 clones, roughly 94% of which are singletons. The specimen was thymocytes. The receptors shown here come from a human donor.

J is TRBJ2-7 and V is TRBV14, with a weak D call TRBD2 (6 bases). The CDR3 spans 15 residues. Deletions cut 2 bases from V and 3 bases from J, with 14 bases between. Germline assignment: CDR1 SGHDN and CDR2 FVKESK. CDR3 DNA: TGTGCCAGCAGCCAATGGAGGGAGACTAGCTACGAGCAGTACTTC. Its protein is CASSQWRETSYEQYF.

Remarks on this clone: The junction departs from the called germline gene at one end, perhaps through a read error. This CDR3 is CAISESDKTPVAYEQYF. DNA for the CDR3: TGTGCCATCAGTGAGTCGGATAAGACACCAGTCGCCTACGAGCAGTACTTC. The chain couples TRBV6-1 to TRBJ2-7; unclear D gene. From germline, CDR1 is MNHNS and CDR2 SASEGT. The length of the CDR3 is 17 residues.

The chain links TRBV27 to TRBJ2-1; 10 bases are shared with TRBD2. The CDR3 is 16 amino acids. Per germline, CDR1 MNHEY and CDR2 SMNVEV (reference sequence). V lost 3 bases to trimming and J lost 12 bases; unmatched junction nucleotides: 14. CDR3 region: CASSLSPSGRAQGQFF. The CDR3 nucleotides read TGTGCCAGCAGTTTGTCGCCCAGCGGGAGGGCCCAAGGGCAGTTCTTC.

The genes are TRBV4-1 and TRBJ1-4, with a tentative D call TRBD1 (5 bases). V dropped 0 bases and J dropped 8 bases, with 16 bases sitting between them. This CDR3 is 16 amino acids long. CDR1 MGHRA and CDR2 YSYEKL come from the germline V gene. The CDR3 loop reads CASSQDPRGEGEKLFF. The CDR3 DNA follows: TGCGCCAGCAGCCAAGACCCAAGAGGGGAGGGGGAAAAACTGTTTTTT.

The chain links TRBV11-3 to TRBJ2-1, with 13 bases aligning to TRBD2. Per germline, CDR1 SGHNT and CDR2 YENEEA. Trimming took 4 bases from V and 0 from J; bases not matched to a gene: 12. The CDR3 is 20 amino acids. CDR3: CASSSTRGTSGTLSYNEQFF. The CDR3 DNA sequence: TGTGCCAGCAGCTCCACACGCGGGACTAGCGGGACCCTCTCCTACAATGAGCAGTTCTTC.

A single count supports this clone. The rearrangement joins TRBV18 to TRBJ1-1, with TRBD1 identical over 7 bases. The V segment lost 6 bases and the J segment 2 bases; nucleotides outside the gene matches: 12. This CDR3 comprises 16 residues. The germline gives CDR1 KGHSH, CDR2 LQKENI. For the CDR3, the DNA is TGTGCCAGCTCTCAGGACAGGCCCACTGCAAACACTGAAGCTTTCTTT. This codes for CASSQDRPTANTEAFF. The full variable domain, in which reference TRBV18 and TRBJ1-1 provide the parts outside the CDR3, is NAGVMQNPRHLVRRRGQEARLRCSPMKGHSHVYWYRQLPEEGLKFMVYLQKENIIDESGMPKERFSAEFPKEGPSILRIQQVVRGDSAAYFCASSQDRPTANTEAFFGQGTRLTVV.

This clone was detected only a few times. The CDR3 DNA is TGTGCCAGCAGCCTTCGGGGAGGCAATCAGCCCCAGCATTTT. This translates into CASSLRGGNQPQHF. This chain links TRBV14 with TRBJ1-5; D uncertain. V was pared by 4 bases and J by 2 bases, with 9 bases between. Germline CDR1 and CDR2: SGHDN and FVKESK. This CDR3 contains 14 residues. Combining the CDR3 with reference TRBV14 and TRBJ1-5 gives the whole variable domain EAGVTQFPSHSVIEKGQTVTLRCDPISGHDNLYWYRRVMGKEIKFLLHFVKESKQDESGMPNNRFLAERTGGTYSTLKVQPAELEDSGVYFCASSLRGGNQPQHFGDGTRLSIL.

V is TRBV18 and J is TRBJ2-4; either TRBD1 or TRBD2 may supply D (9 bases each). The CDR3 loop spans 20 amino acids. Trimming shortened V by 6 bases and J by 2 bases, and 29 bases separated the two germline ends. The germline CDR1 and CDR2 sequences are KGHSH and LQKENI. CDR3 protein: CASSLLQGATAGGSKNIQYF. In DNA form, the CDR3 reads TGTGCCAGCTCCCTACTACAGGGGGCGACGGCGGGAGGGTCCAAAAACATTCAGTACTTC.

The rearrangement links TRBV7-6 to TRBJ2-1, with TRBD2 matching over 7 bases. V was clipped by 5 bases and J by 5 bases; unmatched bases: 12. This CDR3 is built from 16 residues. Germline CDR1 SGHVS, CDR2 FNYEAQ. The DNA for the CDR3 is TGTGCCAGCAGCAAAGTAGCGGGTCCTTTTCACAATGAGCAGTTCTTC. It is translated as CASSKVAGPFHNEQFF.